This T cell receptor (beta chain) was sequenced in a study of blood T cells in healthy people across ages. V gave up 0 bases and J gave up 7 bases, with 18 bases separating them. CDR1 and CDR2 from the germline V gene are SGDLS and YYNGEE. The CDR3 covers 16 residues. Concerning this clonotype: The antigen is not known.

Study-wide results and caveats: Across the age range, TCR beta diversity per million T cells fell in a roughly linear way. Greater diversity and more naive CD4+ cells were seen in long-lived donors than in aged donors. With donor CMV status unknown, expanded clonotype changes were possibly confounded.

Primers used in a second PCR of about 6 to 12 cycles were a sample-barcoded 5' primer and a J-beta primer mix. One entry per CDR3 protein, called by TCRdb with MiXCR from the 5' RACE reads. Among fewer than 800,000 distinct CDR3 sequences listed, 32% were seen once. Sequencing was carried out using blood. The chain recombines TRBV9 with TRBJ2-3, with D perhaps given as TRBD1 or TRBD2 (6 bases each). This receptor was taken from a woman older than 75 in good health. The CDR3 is CASSVAEAPGGHTQYF. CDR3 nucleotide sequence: TGTGCCAGCAGCGTAGCTGAGGCGCCCGGGGGCCATACGCAGTATTTT.